This T cell receptor (beta chain) originates from a study of blood T cell repertoires in COVID-19 (dated by TCRdb to about 2020). Concerning the study at large: Samples covering the acute and convalescent phases of COVID-19 were provided by collaborators in the United States, Italy and Spain. The material from the prospective study consisted of cDNA or gDNA derived from T cells, B-cell-depleted T cells, or PBMCs. HLA class I and class II types, where available, came from metadata supplied by the sample provider rather than from assay-based typing. The repertoires were made available in a free public database intended to serve as a resource for research on the immune response to SARS-CoV-2. The samples were drawn from the first 160 participants of the ongoing ImmuneRACE study and from roughly 1,300 subjects provided by 6 global collaborators. A de-identified subject ID, COVID-19 status, age in years and sex were almost always included in the sample metadata. Subjects who had been exposed to COVID-19, were actively infected with it, or had recovered from it provided the deeply sampled blood TCRbeta repertoires that made up the dataset.

About this clone: Its target antigen remains unknown. No quality values exist for individual bases; no much larger clone is one base distant.

Paper-wide results and their limitations: The quantity of clinical and demographic metadata differed by source and by participant and was supplied without curation.

TCRbeta CDR3 regions were amplified from genomic DNA using the immunoSEQ Assay, a bias-controlled multiplex PCR. The paper's data handling went like this. The number of nucleated cells in each sample was estimated by amplification of reference gene primers within the assay. Sequence reads were collapsed and filtered to measure the absolute abundance of every unique TCRbeta CDR3 rearrangement. For each sample, productive Simpson clonality was calculated as the square root of Simpson's diversity index over productive rearrangements. Not all clones reach the TCRdb copy of this immuneACCESS table, which keeps in-frame sequences only. Checked studies attribute under half of the gap to unresolved V genes and leave the rest unexplained. D and trimming come from the DNA, and the V and J calls and clone size come from that table. This sample comprises tens of thousands of clones, around 90% of them detected only once. The leading ten clones occupy 4.3% of the sample.

Each collaborating institution followed its own protocols to collect whole blood in K2EDTA tubes. For TCRbeta analysis, collaborators shipped samples in one of three forms: frozen whole blood, isolated PBMCs, or DNA extracted from either of those sample types. The CDR3, from cysteine to phenylalanine, totals 15 residues. Only the CDR3 portion is preserved as DNA: 45 bases, with reading frame beginning at the first base. Trimming takes 6 bases from V and 0 bases from J, and the germline ends sit 14 bases apart. Based on the germline V gene (reference sequence), the CDR1 and CDR2 sequences are LNHDA and SQIVND.

Sequencing was performed on peripheral blood. Rearrangement joined TRBV19 to TRBJ1-2; confidence is insufficient to name the D gene. The TCR originated in an elderly woman with active or convalescent COVID-19. The base sequence is TGTGCCAGTAGCTCTGCGGAGTTAGCTAACTATGGCTACACCTTC. It is translated as CASSSAELANYGYTF.